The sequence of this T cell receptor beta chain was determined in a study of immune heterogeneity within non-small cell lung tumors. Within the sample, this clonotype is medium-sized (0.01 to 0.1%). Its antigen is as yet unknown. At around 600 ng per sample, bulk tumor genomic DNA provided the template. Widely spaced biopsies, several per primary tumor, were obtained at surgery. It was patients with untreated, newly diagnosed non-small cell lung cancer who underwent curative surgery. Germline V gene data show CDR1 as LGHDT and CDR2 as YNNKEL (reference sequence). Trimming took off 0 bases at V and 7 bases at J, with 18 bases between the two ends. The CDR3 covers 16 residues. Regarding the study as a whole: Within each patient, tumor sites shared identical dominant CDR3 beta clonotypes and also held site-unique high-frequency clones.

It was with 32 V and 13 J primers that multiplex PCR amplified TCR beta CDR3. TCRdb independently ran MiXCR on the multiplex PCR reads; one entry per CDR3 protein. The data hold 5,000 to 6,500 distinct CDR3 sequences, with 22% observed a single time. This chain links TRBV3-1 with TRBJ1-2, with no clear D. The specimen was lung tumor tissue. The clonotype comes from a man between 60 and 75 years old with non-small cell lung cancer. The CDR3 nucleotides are TGTGCCAGCAGCCAAGATCTGTACAAGTCAAGCGGTGGCTACACCTTC. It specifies CASSQDLYKSSGGYTF.